This T cell receptor (beta chain) was captured by sequencing in a study of blood T cell repertoires in COVID-19. Profiling relied on immunoSEQ multiplex PCR, and the TCRdb table lists in-frame clones only, not all of them. The sample contains 150,000 to 200,000 clones, around 89% of which appear only once. V gave up 6 bases and J gave up 6 bases; unmatched junction bases: 8. The germline CDR1 and CDR2 sequences are SQVTM and ANQGSEA. The CDR3 loop spans 13 amino acids. This clonotype was obtained from a woman aged 30 to 39 with acute or convalescent COVID-19. Material: peripheral blood. The chain couples TRBV29-1 to TRBJ2-1; 7 bases align to TRBD1. This CDR3 is CSVTKTGSNEQFF. The CDR3 coding sequence is TGCAGCGTGACCAAGACAGGGAGCAATGAGCAGTTCTTC.